The rows below give T cell receptor beta chains drawn from one sample of a study of T cell responses to AZD1222 COVID-19 vaccine. Clones were read by immunoSEQ multiplex PCR, and TCRdb kept only the in-frame ones, dropping some. The table shows about 72,000 clones, with about nine tenths occurring only once. This material consisted of peripheral blood, taken on day 0 of AZD1222 vaccination. These receptors came from an adult in good health. CDR3s include the opening cysteine and the closing phenylalanine or tryptophan. D genes are given only for firm matches. A row's size may be missing; if present it is once, few, many or a size class.

.,TRBJ2-3,TRBV7-8,.,CASSLTDTQYF,TGTGCCAGCAGCCTGACAGATACGCAGTATTTT
.,TRBJ1-3,TRBV7-9,.,CASSLDGGFSGNTIYF,TGTGCCAGCAGCTTAGACGGGGGCTTCTCTGGAAACACCATATATTTT
.,TRBJ1-4,TRBV30,.,CACRPKEKLFF,TGTGCCTGCCGTCCGAAGGAAAAACTGTTTTTT
.,TRBJ1-5,TRBV7-8,.,CASSSSSGLDQPQHF,TGTGCCAGCAGCTCGAGCAGTGGCCTGGATCAGCCCCAGCATTTT
.,TRBJ1-2,TRBV6-5,TRBD1,CASSMRTGGYGYTF,TGTGCCAGCAGTATGAGGACAGGGGGCTATGGCTACACCTTC
.,TRBJ1-2,TRBV30,.,CAWSGQGGGYGYTF,TGTGCCTGGAGTGGCCAGGGAGGGGGCTATGGCTACACCTTC
.,TRBJ2-1,TRBV5-3,TRBD1,CARSRRQGAPNEQFF,TGTGCCAGAAGCCGCCGACAGGGGGCCCCCAATGAGCAGTTCTTC
.,TRBJ2-1,TRBV29-1,TRBD1,CSVDPDRAPPDEQFF,TGCAGCGTTGACCCGGACAGGGCCCCACCCGATGAGCAGTTCTTC
.,TRBJ1-6,TRBV14,.,CASSQGRPYNSPLHF,TGTGCCAGCAGCCAGGGAAGGCCCTATAATTCACCCCTCCACTTT
.,TRBJ1-5,TRBV7-9,.,CASSAPGTSNQPQHF,TGTGCCAGCAGCGCTCCCGGGACGTCAAATCAGCCCCAGCATTTT
.,TRBJ2-6,TRBV30,.,CAWSPHGSGANVLTF,TGTGCCTGGAGTCCCCACGGGTCTGGGGCCAACGTCCTGACTTTC
once,TRBJ2-1,TRBV20-1,.,CSARDSGEQFF,TGCAGTGCTAGAGATTCGGGTGAGCAGTTCTTC
.,TRBJ2-5,TRBV5-4,TRBD2,CASSLNVAGGEETQYF,TGTGCCAGCAGCTTAAATGTAGCGGGGGGGGAAGAGACCCAGTACTTC
.,TRBJ2-1,TRBV20-1,.,CSARTGAHQFF,TGCAGTGCTAGAACGGGGGCCCACCAGTTCTTC
.,TRBJ1-6,TRBV5-6,.,CASSLRASYNSPLHF,TGTGCCAGCAGCTTAAGGGCCTCCTATAATTCACCCCTCCACTTT
.,TRBJ1-1,TRBV2,.,CASSFGTNTEAFF,TGTGCCAGCAGCTTTGGGACTAACACTGAAGCTTTCTTT
few,TRBJ2-6,TRBV3-1/TRBV3-2,TRBD2,CASSHTGGAGGPIGANVLTF,TGTGCCAGCAGCCATACCGGCGGGGCGGGGGGACCTATTGGGGCCAACGTCCTGACTTTC
.,TRBJ2-3,TRBV7-9,.,CASSPGTIGDTQYF,TGTGCCAGCAGCCCCGGGACAATCGGAGATACGCAGTATTTT
.,TRBJ1-5,TRBV27,.,CASSGGTSAYSNQPQHF,TGTGCCAGCAGTGGTGGGACATCTGCGTATAGCAATCAGCCCCAGCATTTT
.,TRBJ2-1,TRBV27,.,CASSLSPGRTSYNEQFF,TGTGCCAGCAGTTTATCCCCAGGCAGGACCTCCTACAATGAGCAGTTCTTC
.,TRBJ1-1,TRBV11-2,TRBD1,CASSSPRQGEAFF,TGTGCCAGCAGCTCACCCCGACAGGGTGAAGCTTTCTTT
.,TRBJ2-5,TRBV3-1/TRBV3-2,TRBD1,CASSLGTDNRGETQYF,TGTGCCAGCAGCCTCGGGACAGACAACCGGGGAGAGACCCAGTACTTC
once,TRBJ2-7,TRBV29-1,.,CSVAGNTYEQYF,TGCAGCGTTGCTGGCAATACCTACGAGCAGTACTTC
.,TRBJ1-1,TRBV7-9,.,CASSSPGRGENTEAFF,TGTGCCAGCAGCTCCCCGGGTAGGGGAGAGAACACTGAAGCTTTCTTT
.,TRBJ1-4,TRBV5-8,.,CASSLLGVNAEKLFF,TGTGCCAGCAGCTTGCTGGGGGTCAATGCGGAAAAACTGTTTTTT
.,TRBJ2-7,TRBV2,.,CASSLQGLREQYF,TGTGCCAGCAGTTTGCAGGGACTGAGGGAGCAGTACTTC
once,TRBJ1-2,TRBV14,TRBD1,CASSQGTGYSNYGYTF,TGTGCCAGCAGCCAGGGGACAGGGTATTCTAACTATGGCTACACCTTC
once,TRBJ2-2,TRBV6-2/TRBV6-3,TRBD2,CASSYGRGVNTGELFF,TGTGCCAGCAGTTACGGACGGGGGGTGAACACCGGGGAGCTGTTTTTT
.,TRBJ2-2,TRBV4-1,.,CASSPPGLGELFF,TGCGCCAGCAGTCCCCCAGGGCTAGGGGAGCTGTTTTTT
once,TRBJ1-4,TRBV5-1,TRBD1,CASSAGQGAFGEKLFF,TGCGCCAGCAGCGCGGGACAGGGGGCTTTCGGAGAAAAACTGTTTTTT
.,TRBJ1-5,TRBV30,TRBD1,CAWRTGGLGQPQHF,TGTGCCTGGCGGACAGGGGGCCTAGGACAGCCCCAGCATTTT
once,TRBJ1-6,TRBV5-1,TRBD1,CASRQGLNSPLHF,TGCGCCAGTCGACAGGGGCTTAATTCACCCCTCCACTTT
.,TRBJ1-1,TRBV30,.,CAWSVFRLGTEAFF,TGTGCCTGGAGTGTATTCCGTCTGGGCACTGAAGCTTTCTTT
.,TRBJ2-1,TRBV19,.,CASSIGTGPGTIGPSSYNEQFF,TGTGCCAGTAGTATTGGGACAGGTCCCGGGACTATTGGCCCGAGCTCCTACAATGAGCAGTTCTTC
.,TRBJ2-7,TRBV14,.,CASSQGDTLNEQYF,TGTGCCAGCAGCCAAGGGGACACTCTCAACGAGCAGTACTTC
.,TRBJ1-3,TRBV7-9,TRBD1,CASSLTGGQGRGSGNTIYF,TGTGCCAGCAGCCTGACGGGGGGACAGGGCCGAGGCTCTGGAAACACCATATATTTT
.,TRBJ2-7,TRBV5-1,.,CASSLGSNSQYEQYF,TGCGCCAGCAGCTTGGGAAGTAACAGCCAGTACGAGCAGTACTTC
.,TRBJ1-6,TRBV19,.,CASSPGTHGSPLHF,TGTGCCAGTAGTCCCGGGACACACGGGTCACCCCTCCACTTT
.,TRBJ2-5,TRBV6-2/TRBV6-3,TRBD1,CASSDPGTGGTQYF,TGTGCCAGCAGTGATCCCGGGACAGGGGGGACCCAGTACTTC
few,TRBJ1-2,TRBV19,.,CASSPTGLPGGGYTF,TGTGCCAGTAGCCCAACGGGTCTCCCGGGAGGTGGCTACACCTTC
.,TRBJ1-4,TRBV19,.,CASSSAGNEELFF,TGTGCCAGTAGTAGCGCAGGGAATGAGGAACTGTTTTTT
.,TRBJ1-5,TRBV7-9,TRBD1,CASSPQGSNQPQHF,TGTGCCAGCAGCCCACAGGGGTCGAATCAGCCCCAGCATTTT
.,TRBJ1-2,TRBV5-4,TRBD1,CASSLPRTGGEGYGYTF,TGTGCCAGCAGCTTGCCCCGGACAGGGGGGGAAGGTTATGGCTACACCTTC
.,TRBJ2-3,TRBV4-2,TRBD2,CASSQDRVSGRDTQYF,TGTGCCAGCAGCCAAGATCGGGTTAGCGGGAGAGATACGCAGTATTTT
.,TRBJ1-1,TRBV11-1,.,CASSLQVTNTEAFF,TGTGCCAGCAGCTTACAGGTGACGAACACTGAAGCTTTCTTT
many,TRBJ2-7,TRBV6-1,TRBD2,CASSEASGGSYEQYF,TGTGCCAGCAGTGAAGCTAGCGGGGGCTCCTACGAGCAGTACTTC
.,TRBJ1-4,TRBV10-3,.,CAISRQTNEKLFF,TGTGCCATCAGTAGGCAAACTAATGAAAAACTGTTTTTT
once,TRBJ2-7,TRBV6-6,TRBD1,CASSYSGTGGGEQYF,TGTGCCAGCAGTTACTCGGGGACAGGGGGCGGCGAGCAGTACTTC